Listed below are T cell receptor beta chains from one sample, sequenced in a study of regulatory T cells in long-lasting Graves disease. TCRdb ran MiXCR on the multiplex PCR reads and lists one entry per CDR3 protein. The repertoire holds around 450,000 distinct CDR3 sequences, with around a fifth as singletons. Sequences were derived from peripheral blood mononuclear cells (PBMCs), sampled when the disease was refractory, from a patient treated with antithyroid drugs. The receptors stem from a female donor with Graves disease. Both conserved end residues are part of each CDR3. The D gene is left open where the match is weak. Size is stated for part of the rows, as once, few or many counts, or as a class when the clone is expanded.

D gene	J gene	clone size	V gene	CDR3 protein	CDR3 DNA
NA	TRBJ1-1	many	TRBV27	CASSFGREAFF	TGTGCCAGCAGTTTCGGCCGTGAAGCTTTCTTT
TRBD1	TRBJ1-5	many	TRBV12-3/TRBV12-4	CASSPDRGPWQPQHF	TGTGCCAGCAGCCCTGACAGGGGGCCTTGGCAGCCCCAGCATTTT
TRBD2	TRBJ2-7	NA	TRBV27	CASSLGLAGTSIYEQYF	TGTGCCAGCAGTCTGGGACTAGCGGGAACCTCAATCTACGAGCAGTACTTC
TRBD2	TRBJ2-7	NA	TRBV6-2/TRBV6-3	CASIDQRGSSYEQYF	TGTGCCAGCATAGACCAGCGGGGGAGCTCCTACGAGCAGTACTTC
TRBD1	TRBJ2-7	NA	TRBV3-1	CASSLDRNPREQYF	TGTGCCAGCAGCCTGGACAGGAATCCGAGAGAGCAGTACTTC
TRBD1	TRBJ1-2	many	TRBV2	CASRPGTDYGYTF	TGTGCCAGCAGGCCGGGGACAGACTATGGCTACACCTTC
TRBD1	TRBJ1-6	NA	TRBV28	CASRRDRGPYNSPLHF	TGTGCCAGCAGGCGGGACAGGGGGCCCTATAATTCACCCCTCCACTTT
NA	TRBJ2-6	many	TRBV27	CASSLLGVSGANVLTF	TGTGCCAGCAGTTTATTAGGGGTCTCTGGGGCCAACGTCCTGACTTTC
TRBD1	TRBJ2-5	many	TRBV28	CASSLPLGQGSFETQYF	TGTGCCAGCAGTCTCCCATTGGGACAGGGAAGTTTTGAGACCCAGTACTTC
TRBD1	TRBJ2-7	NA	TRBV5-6	CASSFGDSYSYEQYF	TGTGCCAGCAGCTTCGGGGACAGCTACTCCTACGAGCAGTACTTC
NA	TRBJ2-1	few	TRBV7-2	CASRGESLSDNEQFF	TGTGCCAGCAGAGGGGAGTCCCTTTCCGACAATGAGCAGTTCTTC
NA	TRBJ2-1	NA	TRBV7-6	CASSRGTEGHEQFF	TGTGCCAGCAGCCGCGGGACCGAGGGACATGAGCAGTTCTTC
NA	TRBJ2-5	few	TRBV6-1	CASKTGIQETQYF	TGTGCCAGCAAGACTGGAATACAAGAGACCCAGTACTTC
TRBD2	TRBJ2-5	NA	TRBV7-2	CASSWGGGEETQYF	TGTGCCAGCAGCTGGGGGGGGGGAGAAGAGACCCAGTACTTC
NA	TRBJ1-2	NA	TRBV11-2	CASSLSRLGYGYTF	TGTGCCAGCAGCTTGTCCAGGCTTGGATATGGCTACACCTTC
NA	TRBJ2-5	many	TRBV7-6	CASSLVGGATPRETQYF	TGTGCCAGCAGCTTAGTGGGGGGGGCAACCCCAAGGGAGACCCAGTACTTC
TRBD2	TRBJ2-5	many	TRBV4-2	CASRTGLAGAQETQYF	TGTGCCAGCAGGACGGGACTAGCGGGAGCCCAAGAGACCCAGTACTTC
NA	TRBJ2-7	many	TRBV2	CASRGPGDVLTYEQYF	TGTGCCAGCAGGGGCCCAGGGGACGTCCTTACTTACGAGCAGTACTTC
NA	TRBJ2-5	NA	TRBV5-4	CASSSRKTAYQETQYF	TGTGCCAGCAGCTCCCGGAAGACCGCGTACCAAGAGACCCAGTACTTC
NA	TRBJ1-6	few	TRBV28	CASSSMPGGGSPLHF	TGTGCCAGCAGTTCCATGCCCGGAGGAGGATCACCCCTCCACTTT
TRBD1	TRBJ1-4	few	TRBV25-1	CASSDGRQGNEKLFF	TGTGCCAGCAGTGATGGGCGACAGGGGAATGAAAAACTGTTTTTT
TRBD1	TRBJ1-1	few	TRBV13	CASSGFSGQGVTEAFF	TGTGCCAGCAGCGGTTTTTCGGGACAGGGGGTGACTGAAGCTTTCTTT
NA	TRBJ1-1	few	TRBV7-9	CASSPGARAGTEAFF	TGTGCCAGCAGCCCCGGGGCAAGGGCAGGCACTGAAGCTTTCTTT
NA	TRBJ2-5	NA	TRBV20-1	CSARIPSETQYF	TGCAGTGCTAGAATCCCATCGGAGACCCAGTACTTC
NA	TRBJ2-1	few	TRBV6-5	CASSYVQPASRVNEQFF	TGTGCCAGCAGTTACGTTCAGCCAGCTTCCCGGGTAAATGAGCAGTTCTTC